A single sample gave rise to the 32 T cell receptor beta chains below, sequenced in a study of T cell responses to AZD1222 COVID-19 vaccine. Produced via immunoSEQ multiplex PCR; TCRdb's table is partial and in-frame only. The table has 95,000 or so clones, over 75% seen once. Source: peripheral blood, taken on day 0 of AZD1222 vaccination. These receptors were taken from an adult in good health.

The V gene is TRBV4-1, the J gene TRBJ2-3; the match to TRBD2 covers 12 bases. The germline CDR1 and CDR2 sequences are MGHRA and YSYEKL. The CDR3 extends over 16 amino acids. J was trimmed by 3 bases and V by 8 bases; bases with no gene match: 9. CDR3 DNA: TGCGCCAGCGGCGAGGCTAGCGGGGGGGAGACAGATACGCAGTATTTT. Amino acid sequence: CASGEASGGETDTQYF.

The chain employs TRBV29-1 and TRBJ1-2; a possible D gene is TRBD1 (5 bases). V dropped 4 bases and J dropped 8 bases, with 17 bases sitting between them. The length of the CDR3 is 13 residues. CDR1 is SQVTM, CDR2 ANQGSEA, per germline. This chain's CDR3 is CSVGREGREGYTF. The CDR3 bases are TGCAGCGTTGGGCGGGAGGGGCGCGAGGGCTACACCTTC.

V is TRBV30 and J is TRBJ2-7, with 9 bases lining up with TRBD1. V shed 1 base, J shed 3 bases, and the junction held 1 base outside the gene matches. The CDR3 has 13 amino acids. Germline lookup yields CDR1 GTSNPN and CDR2 SVGIG (reference sequence). The CDR3 nucleotides read TGTGCCTGGAGTGAGGGACAGGGCTACGAGCAGTACTTC. Encoded protein: CAWSEGQGYEQYF.

The rearrangement joins TRBV27 to TRBJ2-2, with a tentative D call TRBD1 (5 bases). Deletions cut 6 bases from V and 5 bases from J, with 13 bases between. This CDR3 region has 14 residues. Germline CDR1 MNHEY, CDR2 SMNVEV (reference sequence). The CDR3 coding sequence is TGTGCCAGCAGGATCATACGACAGACCGGGGAGCTGTTTTTT. This codes for CASRIIRQTGELFF.

The chain links TRBV29-1 to TRBJ2-1; D unclear. The CDR3 runs to 13 residues. V was trimmed by 3 bases and J by 9 bases, leaving 15 bases between them. Germline CDR1 reads SQVTM; CDR2 reads ANQGSEA. As DNA, the CDR3 is TGCAGCGTTGATGAAATACGAGGAAGTGAGCAGTTCTTC. Its translation: CSVDEIRGSEQFF.

The V gene is TRBV6-2 or TRBV6-3, the J gene TRBJ2-7, with D unresolved. V was cut by 3 bases and J by 5 bases, with 11 bases left in between. Germline assignment: CDR1 MNHEY and CDR2 SVGEGT. CDR3 size: 13 residues. As DNA, the CDR3 is TGTGCCAGCAGTTATGGTAGTTGGCACGAGCAGTACTTC. It specifies CASSYGSWHEQYF.

The chain combines TRBV5-1 with TRBJ1-1, with D possibly matching TRBD1 (6 bases). CDR1 and CDR2 from the germline V gene are SGHRS and YFSETQ. The CDR3 runs 15 residues. Trimming left V 0 bases short and J 5 bases short, with 14 bases between. CDR3 sequence reads: CASSLAEGGWTEAFF. The CDR3 DNA reads as TGCGCCAGCAGCTTGGCCGAAGGGGGTTGGACTGAAGCTTTCTTT.

The chain couples TRBV28 to TRBJ1-1; tentative D call: TRBD1 (6 bases). Germline V gene sequence: CDR1 MDHEN, CDR2 SYDVKM. The CDR3 has 11 amino acids. Trimming stripped 3 bases from V and 12 bases from J, with 11 bases between. As DNA, the CDR3 is TGTGCCAGCAGTTTGGGACAAAGAACTTTCTTT. Protein sequence: CASSLGQRTFF.

This clone was seen a handful of times. This chain links TRBV29-1 with TRBJ2-1, with TRBD2 matching 10 bases. V trimming: 7 bases; J trimming: 3 bases; junction bases outside the gene matches: 6. The germline CDR1 and CDR2 sequences are SQVTM and ANQGSEA. This CDR3 has 14 amino acids. The CDR3, as DNA: TGCAGCGGGTCTAGCGGGGGAAGCTACAATGAGCAGTTCTTC. Translated, it gives CSGSSGGSYNEQFF.

As DNA, the CDR3 is TGTGCCAGCAGTTCCAGGGCTTGGGGCTACACCTTC. It specifies CASSSRAWGYTF. The rearrangement uses TRBV28 and TRBJ1-2, with D possibly matching TRBD1 (5 bases). The germline V and J ends were trimmed by 4 bases and 8 bases, with 11 bases remaining between them. The CDR3 has 12 amino acids. Germline V gene lookup returns CDR1 MDHEN and CDR2 SYDVKM.

This clone appeared a few times. The rearrangement uses TRBV5-4 and TRBJ2-1; D gene unclear. The germline V and J ends were trimmed by 0 bases and 2 bases, with 9 bases remaining between them. The CDR3 loop spans 15 amino acids. Germline CDR1 reads SGHNT; CDR2 reads YYREEE (reference sequence). The CDR3, as DNA: TGTGCCAGCAGCTTGGGCCTGGGAACCTACAATGAGCAGTTCTTC. It encodes CASSLGLGTYNEQFF.

This chain links TRBV19 with TRBJ1-5; 7 nucleotides agree with TRBD1. The CDR3 loop spans 16 amino acids. V dropped 6 bases and J dropped 5; count of bases not matched to a gene: 13. The germline CDR1 and CDR2 sequences are LNHDA and SQIVND (reference sequence). CDR3 residues: CASRPSRQGEDQPQHF. The CDR3 region has the DNA TGTGCCAGTAGACCATCTAGGCAGGGGGAAGATCAGCCCCAGCATTTT.

The V and J genes are TRBV27 and TRBJ1-5; TRBD1 is a possible D gene (5 bases). The CDR3 is 13 amino acids. Germline V lookup: CDR1 MNHEY, CDR2 SMNVEV (reference sequence). V was shortened by 6 bases and J by 3 bases, with 9 bases between the two germline ends. The CDR3 reads CASSGAPNQPQHF. DNA of the CDR3: TGTGCCAGCAGCGGGGCCCCCAATCAGCCCCAGCATTTT.

This chain uses TRBV5-4 with TRBJ1-1, with 8 nucleotides matching TRBD1. CDR1 and CDR2 from the germline V gene are SGHNT and YYREEE (reference sequence). After removal of 0 bases from V and 6 bases from J, the junction contained 1 base not matched to a gene. The CDR3 loop spans 13 amino acids. In DNA, the CDR3 is TGTGCCAGCAGCTTGGAACAGGGGGCTGAAGCTTTCTTT. Its translation is CASSLEQGAEAFF. The full variable domain, in which reference TRBV5-4 and TRBJ1-1 provide the parts outside the CDR3, is ETGVTQSPTHLIKTRGQQVTLRCSSQSGHNTVSWYQQALGQGPQFIFQYYREEENGRGNFPPRFSGLQFPNYSSELNVNALELDDSALYLCASSLEQGAEAFFGQGTRLTVV.

The chain is built from TRBV5-5 and TRBJ1-5; D call uncertain. This CDR3 contains 13 residues. The V gene's germline CDR1 is SGHKS and CDR2 YYEKEE (reference sequence). Between the trimmed V and J ends, which lost 0 bases and 0 bases, there was a span of 1 base. The CDR3 DNA reads as TGTGCCAGCAGCTTGGATAGCAATCAGCCCCAGCATTTT. Translating gives CASSLDSNQPQHF.

The V call is TRBV5-1, the J call TRBJ1-1, with D hard to call. The germline V gene encodes CDR1 SGHRS and CDR2 YFSETQ. The CDR3 is 14 residues long. Trimming pared 0 bases from V and 6 bases from J, leaving 12 bases between. The CDR3 loop reads CASSLGGKESEAFF. As DNA, the CDR3 is TGCGCCAGCAGCTTGGGAGGGAAGGAGTCTGAAGCTTTCTTT.

The genes are TRBV19 and TRBJ1-5, with 7 bases fitting TRBD1. Per germline, CDR1 LNHDA and CDR2 SQIVND (reference sequence). V lost 3 bases and J lost 0; bases outside the gene matches: 8. This CDR3 is built from 17 residues. The chain's CDR3 is CASSMDRWTHSNQPQHF. The DNA for the CDR3 is TGTGCCAGTAGTATGGACAGGTGGACTCATAGCAATCAGCCCCAGCATTTT. The complete variable domain, with remaining parts taken from reference TRBV19 and TRBJ1-5, reads DGGITQSPKYLFRKEGQNVTLSCEQNLNHDAMYWYRQDPGQGLRLIYYSQIVNDFQKGDIAEGYSVSREKKESFPLTVTSAQKNPTAFYLCASSMDRWTHSNQPQHFGDGTRLSIL.

V is TRBV7-2 and J is TRBJ2-3; TRBD2 might be the D (5 bases). CDR3 length equals 14 residues. Trimming removed 3 bases at V and 2 bases at J, with 9 bases between. The germline gives CDR1 SGHTA, CDR2 FQGNSA. CDR3 sequence: CASSLTMPTDTQYF. In DNA form, the CDR3 reads TGTGCCAGCAGCTTGACTATGCCCACAGATACGCAGTATTTT.

The chain has TRBV2 and TRBJ2-2; possible D gene TRBD1, 6 bases. The germline V and J ends were trimmed by 3 bases and 7 bases, with 9 bases remaining between them. This CDR3 region has 13 residues. Germline CDR1 and CDR2: SNHLY and FYNNEI. The CDR3 spells CASSEEDSGELFF. The DNA for the CDR3 is TGTGCCAGCAGTGAGGAGGACAGCGGGGAGCTGTTTTTT.

The V gene is TRBV5-1, the J gene TRBJ2-5; D perhaps matches TRBD2 (6 bases). The V gene lost 0 bases and the J gene lost 4 bases, with 13 bases spanning the gap. Germline values: CDR1 SGHRS, CDR2 YFSETQ. This CDR3 is 15 amino acids long. The CDR3 spells CASSLVTVGGETQYF. CDR3 in DNA: TGCGCCAGCAGCTTGGTGACAGTGGGGGGAGAGACCCAGTACTTC.

A note on this clone: The germline gene is not matched at one end of the junction; a read error may be the cause. The gene calls are TRBV18 and TRBJ1-3; 7 bases are shared with TRBD1. The V gene's germline CDR1 is KGHSH and CDR2 LQKENI. The CDR3 totals 14 residues. The CDR3 loop is CASSPAPDRTLGDF. The CDR3 region has the DNA TGTGCCAGCTCACCCGCCCCGGACAGGACCCTCGGGGATTTT.

The chain has TRBV6-5 and TRBJ2-7; TRBD1 matches at 9 bases. Trimming at V came to 2 bases and at J to 6 bases, leaving 5 bases not matched to a gene. CDR1 MNHEY and CDR2 SVGAGI come from the germline V gene. The length of the CDR3 is 14 residues. CDR3 DNA: TGTGCCAGCAGTTACGGGACAGGGAATTTCGAGCAGTACTTC. As protein: CASSYGTGNFEQYF.

This clone was recorded once. V usage is TRBV7-8 and J usage is TRBJ1-2, with 9 bases lining up with TRBD1. There are 15 residues in the CDR3. The trim removed 4 bases at V and 2 bases at J, leaving 5 bases unmatched. The germline V gene has CDR1 SGHVS and CDR2 FQNEAQ. The CDR3 region is CASSSSTGGNYGYTF. The CDR3 bases are TGTGCCAGCAGCTCTTCGACAGGGGGGAACTATGGCTACACCTTC.

The V and J genes are TRBV10-3 and TRBJ1-2; no clear D gene. V lost 4 bases and J lost 1, with 16 bases in between. CDR1 and CDR2 from the germline V gene are ENHRY and SYGVKD. This CDR3 is built from 16 residues. The CDR3 DNA follows: TGTGCCATCAGTGCGGGTAGGGAAAATATTAACTATGGCTACACCTTC. Its translation: CAISAGRENINYGYTF.

This clone has just one count. As DNA, the CDR3 is TGCGCCAGCAGCGCAATTGGACAGGGGTCCGGCAATGAGCAGTTCTTC. Protein product: CASSAIGQGSGNEQFF. The J gene is TRBJ2-1, the V gene TRBV10-1; 9 nucleotides match TRBD1. Germline V lookup: CDR1 WNHNN, CDR2 SYGVQD (reference sequence). CDR3 size: 16 residues. The V gene end was trimmed by 6 bases and the J gene end by 6 bases; junction bases not matched to a gene: 12.

The chain recombines TRBV30 with TRBJ1-4; D is undetermined. Germline CDR1 is GTSNPN and CDR2 is SVGIG (reference sequence). The CDR3 sequence is 14 residues long. The CDR3 region is CAFLPLQHNEKLFF. The CDR3 DNA is TGTGCTTTTTTACCCCTACAGCATAATGAAAAACTGTTTTTT. Supplemented by reference TRBV30 and TRBJ1-4, the full variable domain reads SQTIHQWPATLVQPVGSPLSLECTVEGTSNPNLYWYRQAAGRGLQLLFYSVGIGQISSEVPQNLSASRPQDRQFILSSKKLLLSDSGFYLCAFLPLQHNEKLFFGSGTQLSVL.

This sequence joins TRBV6-6 and TRBJ1-4; D might be TRBD1 (6 bases). This CDR3 is 15 amino acids long. Germline values: CDR1 MNHNY, CDR2 SVGAGI (reference sequence). Trimming stripped 3 bases from V and 6 bases from J, with 14 bases between. The CDR3 is CASSYAQGLDEKLFF. For the CDR3, the DNA is TGTGCCAGCAGTTATGCACAGGGCCTAGATGAAAAACTGTTTTTT.

The chain uses TRBV30 and TRBJ2-1, with D unclear. The CDR3 has 14 amino acids. CDR1 is GTSNPN and CDR2 is SVGIG in the germline V gene (reference sequence). With 4 bases removed from V and 12 bases from J, the gap between germline ends came to 22 bases. The CDR3 here is CAWTEDGRYRGQFF. The CDR3 DNA reads as TGTGCCTGGACCGAGGACGGACGGTATCGCGGGCAGTTCTTC.

V gene TRBV7-2 combines with J gene TRBJ2-2; a weak D match, TRBD2 (6 bases). The CDR3 spans 17 residues. Trimming took off 0 bases at V and 4 bases at J, with 15 bases between the two ends. Germline CDR1 SGHTA, CDR2 FQGNSA. CDR3 nucleotide sequence: TGTGCCAGCAGCTTAGCGGCGAGGAGGGTCGGCACCGGGGAGCTGTTTTTT. Protein product: CASSLAARRVGTGELFF.

V gene TRBV6-5 combines with J gene TRBJ2-4, with D perhaps TRBD1 (5 bases). The ends were cut back, 4 bases at V and 2 bases at J, with 9 bases in the middle. CDR1 MNHEY and CDR2 SVGAGI come from the germline V gene. The CDR3 runs to 14 residues. In DNA form, the CDR3 reads TGTGCCAGCAGTTCCAGGGTGCCCAAAAACATTCAGTACTTC. It encodes CASSSRVPKNIQYF.

Only a few counts were recorded for this clone. The chain couples TRBV7-2 to TRBJ2-5; D gene unclear. Germline-derived CDR1 and CDR2 are SGHTA and FQGNSA. This CDR3 region has 13 residues. V was clipped by 1 base and J by 1 base, with 4 bases between them. The chain's CDR3 is CASSLEVQETQYF. The CDR3 region has the DNA TGTGCCAGCAGCTTAGAGGTCCAAGAGACCCAGTACTTC.

V usage is TRBV29-1 and J usage is TRBJ1-1; 8 nucleotides match TRBD1. After removal of 7 bases from V and 5 bases from J, the junction contained 9 bases not matched to a gene. Germline values: CDR1 SQVTM, CDR2 ANQGSEA. CDR3 length equals 13 residues. The DNA of the CDR3 is TGCAGCGGAATAAGGACAGGGATTACTGAAGCTTTCTTT. The encoded protein is CSGIRTGITEAFF.